This TCR beta chain was profiled in a study of CD8 T cells in Susac syndrome. The overall study: Intravenous immunoglobulin alone or corticosteroids were being given to patients with Susac syndrome at blood draw, unless they were therapy-naive.

With random hexamers, about 0.45 to 1 ug RNA was reverse transcribed. TCRdb re-called the immunoSEQ multiplex PCR reads through MiXCR, storing one row per CDR3 protein. The sample lists about 83,000 distinct CDR3 sequences; roughly 95% were seen once. The receptor was isolated from a human donor with Susac syndrome. Sequenced input: CD8+ T cells from PBMCs.

CDR3 residues: CASSDRRHSAGGELFF. DNA of the CDR3: TGTGCCAGCAGCGACCGGCGACACTCCGCCGGCGGGGAGCTGTTTTTT. The V call is TRBV3-1, the J call TRBJ2-2; the D is unclear. The CDR3 totals 16 residues. Trimming took off 5 bases at V and 7 bases at J, with 20 bases between the two ends. The V gene's germline CDR1 is LGHDT and CDR2 YNNKEL (reference sequence).